The 18 T cell receptor beta chains in this list originate from one sample, sequenced in a study of long-term antiretroviral therapy in people with HIV. The assay, immunoSEQ v3.0, was run at survey level. Assay used: immunoSEQ multiplex PCR; TCRdb lists only in-frame clones, some missing. The sample has around 30,000 clones, 84% seen once. The source material was unsorted PBMCs, sampled 0.4 years after starting antiretroviral therapy. These receptors all stem from a man younger than 35 with HIV.

V is TRBV10-3 and J is TRBJ1-1; D uncertain. The CDR3 loop spans 17 amino acids. Trimming pared 6 bases from V and 0 bases from J, leaving 20 bases between. Germline V gene lookup returns CDR1 ENHRY and CDR2 SYGVKD. The CDR3 nucleotides read TGTGCCATCAGCGATGAATGGATGGGCATTATGAACACTGAAGCTTTCTTT. Translation: CAISDEWMGIMNTEAFF.

The CDR3 DNA reads TGCAGTGCTAGCTGGGGAGAGTACGCTTTCTTT. Translation gives CSASWGEYAFF. The chain combines TRBV20-1 with TRBJ1-1; no reliable D call. The CDR3 runs to 11 residues. V dropped 3 bases and J dropped 11 bases, with 13 bases sitting between them. The germline gives CDR1 DFQATT, CDR2 SNEGSKA (reference sequence).

The V gene is TRBV18, the J gene TRBJ1-1; tentative D call: TRBD1 (6 bases). CDR1 KGHSH and CDR2 LQKENI come from the germline V gene. This CDR3 contains 15 residues. Deletions cut 2 bases from V and 5 bases from J, with 15 bases between. The CDR3, as DNA: TGTGCCAGCTCACCAAAGGACAGCTTAGGGACTGAAGCTTTCTTT. Amino acid sequence: CASSPKDSLGTEAFF.

The chain has TRBV7-6 and TRBJ1-1; D possibly corresponds to TRBD1 (6 bases). Germline V gene data show CDR1 as SGHVS and CDR2 as FNYEAQ. Trimming stripped 5 bases from V and 8 bases from J, with 12 bases between. CDR3 length: 12 residues. Here the CDR3 reads CASSRSGGEAFF. The CDR3 region has the DNA TGTGCCAGCAGCCGTTCCGGGGGCGAAGCTTTCTTT. The full variable domain, completed using reference TRBV7-6 and TRBJ1-1, is GAGVSQSPRYKVTKRGQDVALRCDPISGHVSLYWYRQALGQGPEFLTYFNYEAQQDKSGLPNDRFSAERPEGSISTLTIQRTEQRDSAMYRCASSRSGGEAFFGQGTRLTVV.

This sequence joins TRBV2 and TRBJ1-2; no definite D call. The CDR3 covers 12 residues. Trimming shortened V by 1 base and J by 5 bases, and 5 bases separated the two germline ends. CDR1 and CDR2 (germline): SNHLY, FYNNEI. CDR3 in DNA: TGTGCCAGCAGTGAAGAAAGTTATGGCTACACCTTC. Protein product: CASSEESYGYTF.

This clone was seen a few times. This rearrangement joins TRBV6-1 to TRBJ1-2, with D possibly TRBD1 on 5 matching bases. Germline V gene data show CDR1 as MNHNS and CDR2 as SASEGT. The V gene lost 4 bases and the J gene lost 5 bases, with 14 bases spanning the gap. The CDR3 extends over 14 amino acids. The CDR3 region has the DNA TGTGCCAGCAGTGTCCCCACAGGAATTTATGGCTACACCTTC. It specifies CASSVPTGIYGYTF.

The chain has TRBV9 and TRBJ2-7; D is tentatively TRBD1 or TRBD2 (5 bases each). The CDR3 has 16 residues. The ends were cut back, 0 bases at V and 0 bases at J, with 13 bases in the middle. Germline V gene data show CDR1 as SGDLS and CDR2 as YYNGEE. The CDR3 DNA reads as TGTGCCAGCAGCGTAGGGCTCCGGGACGGCTCCTACGAGCAGTACTTC. Encoded protein: CASSVGLRDGSYEQYF.

V gene TRBV7-6 combines with J gene TRBJ2-2, with 13 bases that match TRBD2. This CDR3 region has 18 residues. Unmatched junction bases numbered 13, after V lost 5 bases and J lost 7 bases. The germline V gene has CDR1 SGHVS and CDR2 FNYEAQ. The CDR3 spells CASSPIGLAGETGGELFF. CDR3 nucleotides: TGTGCCAGCAGCCCCATTGGACTAGCGGGAGAGACGGGCGGGGAGCTGTTTTTT.

The V and J genes are TRBV28 and TRBJ2-1, with TRBD2 matching 10 bases. The V and J ends lost 8 bases and 3 bases, in that order; junction bases with no gene match: 10. Germline CDR1 is MDHEN and CDR2 is SYDVKM. The CDR3 extends over 16 amino acids. CDR3 DNA sequence: TGTGCCAGCGCTTCCAATAGCGGGAGGTACTACAATGAGCAGTTCTTC. Its translation is CASASNSGRYYNEQFF.

This clone was detected only once. The chain recombines TRBV7-3 with TRBJ2-1; 7 nucleotides match TRBD2. Germline V gene lookup returns CDR1 SGHTA and CDR2 FQGTGA. J gave up 7 bases and V 5 bases, and 11 bases lay outside the gene matches. This CDR3 contains 15 residues. Here the CDR3 reads CASSQGWEGQNEQFF. Here the CDR3 DNA reads TGTGCCAGCAGCCAAGGGTGGGAGGGCCAAAATGAGCAGTTCTTC. Variable domain in full (rest from reference TRBV7-3 and TRBJ2-1): GAGVSQTPSNKVTEKGKYVELRCDPISGHTALYWYRQSLGQGPEFLIYFQGTGAADDSGLPNDRFFAVRPEGSVSTLKIQRTERGDSAVYLCASSQGWEGQNEQFFGPGTRLTVL.

This chain connects TRBV28 to TRBJ2-1, with D unclear. Germline CDR1 reads MDHEN; CDR2 reads SYDVKM. This CDR3 is 18 amino acids long. V dropped 5 bases and J dropped 0 bases, with 20 bases sitting between them. The CDR3 region is CASSALRLSPPSYNEQFF. Here the CDR3 DNA reads TGTGCCAGCAGTGCCCTCAGGTTGAGCCCACCCTCCTACAATGAGCAGTTCTTC.

This clone was counted a single time. The chain joins TRBV4-1 to TRBJ2-7, with 8 bases fitting TRBD1. Germline lookup yields CDR1 MGHRA and CDR2 YSYEKL. Trimming removed 4 bases from V and 4 bases from J; junction bases left unmatched: 9. CDR3 length: 15 amino acids. The CDR3: CASSPNHRGWYEQYF. In nucleotides, the CDR3 is TGCGCCAGCAGCCCCAATCACAGGGGGTGGTACGAGCAGTACTTC.

Note on this clone: An end of the junction does not agree with germline; a read error may underlie this. The chain uses TRBV7-7 and TRBJ2-5; 8 nucleotides match TRBD1. Looked up from germline, CDR1 is SSHAT and CDR2 is FNYEAQ (reference sequence). The CDR3 has 14 residues. The CDR3 region has the DNA TGTGCTAGCAGCAGGACAGGGACCCAAGAGACCCAGTACTTC. Amino acid sequence: CASSRTGTQETQYF.

The J gene is TRBJ1-1, the V gene TRBV13; D is perhaps TRBD1 (6 bases). With 2 bases removed from V and 5 bases from J, the gap between germline ends came to 6 bases. Germline V gene data show CDR1 as PRHDT and CDR2 as FYEKMQ (reference sequence). This CDR3 region has 12 residues. The CDR3 sequence is CASSLTGTEAFF. The DNA for the CDR3 is TGTGCCAGCAGCTTAACAGGGACTGAAGCTTTCTTT.

A single count supports this clone. The rearrangement uses TRBV10-3 and TRBJ1-6; 9 bases are a match to TRBD1. V lost 3 bases to trimming and J lost 9 bases; unmatched junction nucleotides: 6. This CDR3 is 15 amino acids long. CDR1 and CDR2 from the germline V gene are ENHRY and SYGVKD. CDR3: CAISDPGTGLSPLHF. As DNA, the CDR3 is TGTGCCATCAGTGATCCCGGGACAGGGCTTTCACCCCTCCACTTT.

The chain is built from TRBV6-5 and TRBJ2-2; a weak D match, TRBD1 (7 bases). The germline CDR1 and CDR2 sequences are MNHEY and SVGAGI. Trimming stripped 6 bases from V and 0 bases from J, with 11 bases between. CDR3 length: 15 residues. The CDR3 DNA reads TGTGCCAGCAGGGCGGGACAGCCGAACACCGGGGAGCTGTTTTTT. It is translated as CASRAGQPNTGELFF.

This clone occurred once. The CDR3: CASRRAPGTPGNTIYF. The CDR3 DNA is TGTGCCAGCCGACGAGCACCCGGGACGCCAGGAAACACCATATATTTT. V usage is TRBV28 and J usage is TRBJ1-3; TRBD1 is a possible D gene (5 bases). V gave up 8 bases and J gave up 4 bases, with 21 bases separating them. The V gene's germline CDR1 is MDHEN and CDR2 SYDVKM. There are 16 residues in the CDR3.

V usage is TRBV7-8 and J usage is TRBJ1-2, with 8 nucleotides matching TRBD1. V lost 4 bases and J lost 8; bases outside the gene matches: 12. The CDR3 loop spans 15 amino acids. Per the germline V gene, CDR1 is SGHVS and CDR2 is FQNEAQ. CDR3 nucleotides: TGTGCCAGCAGCTCGAGGACAGGGAATATAGGGGGCTACACCTTC. Translating gives CASSSRTGNIGGYTF.